This T cell receptor (beta chain) was identified during a study of shared clonotypes between healthy human individuals. This clone has a single count. Naive CD8 cells lacked CD45RO and underwent positive selection for CCR7, leaving out terminally differentiated effector memory CD45RA+ cells. Germline CDR1 is MDHEN and CDR2 is SYDVKM. The CDR3 has 16 amino acids. Trimming left V 2 bases short and J 1 base short, with 13 bases between. Profiling relied on immunoSEQ multiplex PCR, and the TCRdb table lists in-frame clones only, not all of them. The profile shows more than 600,000 clones, around 90% of them singletons.

This clonotype was obtained from a young man in good health. The source material was naive CD8+ T cells sorted from blood. The chain recombines TRBV28 with TRBJ2-3; D ambiguous. CDR3 coding DNA: TGTGCCAGCAGTTTAGACCCTACCGAGGGCACAGATACGCAGTATTTT. It specifies CASSLDPTEGTDTQYF.